This is a list of T cell receptor beta chains from one sample in a study of shared clonotypes between healthy human individuals. Using immunoSEQ multiplex PCR, the repertoire was profiled, and TCRdb retains in-frame clones only, with some absent. This table holds fewer than 350,000 clones, 87% found once. The source material was memory CD8+ T cells sorted from blood. Receptors were obtained from a man aged 18 to 29 in good health. Each CDR3 is given with its conserved first and last residue. Fields, in order: CDR3 protein, CDR3 DNA, J gene, V gene, D gene, clone size. A D gene is named only where the DNA matches it firmly. Rows give clone size only sometimes, using once, few, many, or a class for an expanded clone.

CDR3 protein: CASVPPSGYSYEQYF
CDR3 DNA: TGTGCTAGTGTCCCTCCTAGCGGGTATTCCTACGAGCAGTACTTC
J gene: TRBJ2-7
V gene: TRBV12-5
D gene: TRBD2
clone size: -

CDR3 protein: CASSHRDRPNYGYTF
CDR3 DNA: TGCGCCAGCAGCCACCGGGACAGACCTAACTATGGCTACACCTTC
J gene: TRBJ1-2
V gene: TRBV4-3
D gene: TRBD1
clone size: -

CDR3 protein: CASSFSPGTGELFF
CDR3 DNA: TGTGCCAGCAGCTTCTCCCCGGGGACCGGGGAGCTGTTTTTT
J gene: TRBJ2-2
V gene: TRBV11-2
D gene: -
clone size: -

CDR3 protein: CASSYETSGTDTQYF
CDR3 DNA: TGTGCCAGCAGTTACGAGACTAGCGGCACAGATACGCAGTATTTT
J gene: TRBJ2-3
V gene: TRBV6-6
D gene: TRBD2
clone size: -

CDR3 protein: CATERNTGELFF
CDR3 DNA: TGTGCCACCGAGCGGAACACCGGGGAGCTGTTTTTT
J gene: TRBJ2-2
V gene: TRBV6-5
D gene: -
clone size: -

CDR3 protein: CASSLSASSYEQYF
CDR3 DNA: TGTGCCAGCAGCTTGTCTGCGAGCTCCTACGAGCAGTACTTC
J gene: TRBJ2-7
V gene: TRBV7-6
D gene: -
clone size: -

CDR3 protein: CASSFSGLGIYEQYF
CDR3 DNA: TGCGCCAGCAGCTTTTCGGGACTAGGAATCTACGAGCAGTACTTC
J gene: TRBJ2-7
V gene: TRBV5-1
D gene: TRBD2
clone size: few

CDR3 protein: CASSVVPDSYEQYF
CDR3 DNA: TGTGCCAGCAGCGTAGTGCCGGATTCCTACGAGCAGTACTTC
J gene: TRBJ2-7
V gene: TRBV9
D gene: -
clone size: -

CDR3 protein: CASSERGVRDRVTYEQYF
CDR3 DNA: TGCGCCAGCAGTGAGCGGGGAGTGAGGGACAGGGTTACCTACGAGCAGTACTTC
J gene: TRBJ2-7
V gene: TRBV10-2
D gene: TRBD1
clone size: -

CDR3 protein: CASSQTQGQGANTEAFF
CDR3 DNA: TGCGCCAGCAGCCAAACTCAGGGACAGGGAGCTAACACTGAAGCTTTCTTT
J gene: TRBJ1-1
V gene: TRBV4-1
D gene: TRBD1
clone size: -

CDR3 protein: CASSWDSENTEAFF
CDR3 DNA: TGTGCCAGCAGTTGGGACTCGGAGAACACTGAAGCTTTCTTT
J gene: TRBJ1-1
V gene: TRBV6-6
D gene: -
clone size: -

CDR3 protein: CASSKDRSSYNEQFF
CDR3 DNA: TGTGCCAGCAGCAAGGACAGGAGCTCCTACAATGAGCAGTTCTTC
J gene: TRBJ2-1
V gene: TRBV7-2
D gene: TRBD1
clone size: few

CDR3 protein: CASSQRLAEGNEQFF
CDR3 DNA: TGCGCCAGCAGCCAGCGACTAGCGGAGGGAAATGAGCAGTTCTTC
J gene: TRBJ2-1
V gene: TRBV4-3
D gene: TRBD2
clone size: -

CDR3 protein: CASSQDGSGDGWETQYF
CDR3 DNA: TGCGCCAGCAGCCAAGATGGGAGCGGGGATGGATGGGAGACCCAGTACTTC
J gene: TRBJ2-5
V gene: TRBV4-1
D gene: TRBD2
clone size: -

CDR3 protein: CASSLTGTGTPDTQYF
CDR3 DNA: TGTGCCAGCAGCTTGACCGGGACAGGGACCCCAGATACGCAGTATTTT
J gene: TRBJ2-3
V gene: TRBV5-8
D gene: TRBD1
clone size: -

CDR3 protein: CASSLASTDTQYF
CDR3 DNA: TGTGCCAGCAGTTTGGCTAGCACAGATACGCAGTATTTT
J gene: TRBJ2-3
V gene: TRBV27
D gene: -
clone size: few

CDR3 protein: CASSVDSGGTDTQYF
CDR3 DNA: TGTGCCAGCAGCGTAGATAGCGGGGGCACAGATACGCAGTATTTT
J gene: TRBJ2-3
V gene: TRBV9
D gene: TRBD2
clone size: -

CDR3 protein: CAWSVGQADEAFF
CDR3 DNA: TGTGCCTGGAGTGTAGGGCAGGCGGATGAAGCTTTCTTT
J gene: TRBJ1-1
V gene: TRBV30
D gene: -
clone size: few

CDR3 protein: CASSKGTGPVGYTF
CDR3 DNA: TGTGCCAGCAGCAAGGGAACAGGGCCGGTTGGCTACACCTTC
J gene: TRBJ1-2
V gene: TRBV21-1
D gene: -
clone size: -

CDR3 protein: CASSAKREIGNEQFF
CDR3 DNA: TGTGCCAGCAGTGCGAAGCGGGAGATTGGCAATGAGCAGTTCTTC
J gene: TRBJ2-1
V gene: TRBV6-1
D gene: TRBD2
clone size: -

CDR3 protein: CASSGSGGIKNIQYF
CDR3 DNA: TGTGCCAGCAGCGGGAGCGGGGGGATCAAAAACATTCAGTACTTC
J gene: TRBJ2-4
V gene: TRBV7-9
D gene: TRBD2
clone size: -

CDR3 protein: CASSPLGHIYSNQPQHF
CDR3 DNA: TGTGCCAGCAGTCCCTTGGGACACATTTATAGCAATCAGCCCCAGCATTTT
J gene: TRBJ1-5
V gene: TRBV28
D gene: -
clone size: -

CDR3 protein: CASSVDSRDYEQYF
CDR3 DNA: TGTGCCAGCAGCGTCGATTCACGGGATTACGAGCAGTACTTC
J gene: TRBJ2-7
V gene: TRBV9
D gene: -
clone size: -

CDR3 protein: CATGVTEAFF
CDR3 DNA: TGTGCCACCGGGGTCACTGAAGCTTTCTTT
J gene: TRBJ1-1
V gene: TRBV19
D gene: -
clone size: -

CDR3 protein: CASSFHAVGYNEQFF
CDR3 DNA: TGCGCCAGCAGCTTCCACGCTGTGGGCTACAATGAGCAGTTCTTC
J gene: TRBJ2-1
V gene: TRBV5-1
D gene: -
clone size: -

CDR3 protein: CASSLGPGLAGGPSYEQYF
CDR3 DNA: TGTGCCAGCAGCTTAGGCCCTGGACTAGCGGGAGGGCCCTCCTACGAGCAGTACTTC
J gene: TRBJ2-7
V gene: TRBV11-2
D gene: TRBD2
clone size: -

CDR3 protein: CASSFGTSGNNEQFF
CDR3 DNA: TGTGCCAGCAGTTTCGGGACTAGCGGTAACAATGAGCAGTTCTTC
J gene: TRBJ2-1
V gene: TRBV27
D gene: TRBD2
clone size: -

CDR3 protein: CASSLREVNNSPLHF
CDR3 DNA: TGTGCCAGCAGTTTAAGGGAGGTTAATAATTCACCCCTCCACTTT
J gene: TRBJ1-6
V gene: TRBV28
D gene: -
clone size: -

CDR3 protein: CASSQDRTNGFEQFF
CDR3 DNA: TGCGCCAGCAGCCAAGATCGCACCAACGGGTTTGAGCAGTTCTTC
J gene: TRBJ2-1
V gene: TRBV4-1
D gene: -
clone size: -

CDR3 protein: CASSQLLGGPEAFF
CDR3 DNA: TGCGCCAGCAGCCAATTACTTGGGGGCCCCGAAGCTTTCTTT
J gene: TRBJ1-1
V gene: TRBV4-3
D gene: -
clone size: -

CDR3 protein: CASSLFRTNYEQYF
CDR3 DNA: TGTGCCAGCAGCTTATTTCGGACAAACTACGAGCAGTACTTC
J gene: TRBJ2-7
V gene: TRBV7-2
D gene: -
clone size: -

CDR3 protein: CASSAEGDSSYEQYF
CDR3 DNA: TGTGCCAGCAGCGCCGAAGGGGACTCAAGCTACGAGCAGTACTTC
J gene: TRBJ2-7
V gene: TRBV9
D gene: -
clone size: -